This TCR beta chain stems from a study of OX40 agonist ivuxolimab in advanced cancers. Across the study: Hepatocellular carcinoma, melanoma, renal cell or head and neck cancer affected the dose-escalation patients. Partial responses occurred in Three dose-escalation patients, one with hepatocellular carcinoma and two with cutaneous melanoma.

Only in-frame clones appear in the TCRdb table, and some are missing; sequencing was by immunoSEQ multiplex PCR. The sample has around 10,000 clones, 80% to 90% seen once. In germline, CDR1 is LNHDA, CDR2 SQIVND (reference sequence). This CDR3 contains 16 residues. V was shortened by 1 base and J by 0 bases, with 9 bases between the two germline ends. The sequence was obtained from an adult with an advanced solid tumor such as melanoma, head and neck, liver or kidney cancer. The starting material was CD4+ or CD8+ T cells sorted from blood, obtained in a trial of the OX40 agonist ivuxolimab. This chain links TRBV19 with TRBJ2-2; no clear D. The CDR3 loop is CASSIASRSNTGELFF. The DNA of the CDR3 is TGTGCCAGTAGTATAGCCAGCAGATCGAACACCGGGGAGCTGTTTTTT.